The clone carrying this TCR beta chain was observed many times. What it binds is not known. The entry originates in a study of molecular identifiers for immune sequencing clone quantification. Study results and limitations: Highly expanded clone sizes could be underestimated through barcode sharing by identical TCR molecules. Jurkat TCR RNA that was spiked in from one cell was reportedly detectable among one million naive cells.

The V segment lost 3 bases and the J segment 6 bases; nucleotides outside the gene matches: 2. The CDR3 is 13 residues long. Germline-derived CDR1 and CDR2 are SGHTA and FQGNSA. Previously reported methods and listed TCR primers produced the bulk TCR libraries. TCRdb re-called the PCR reads with MiXCR, one entry per CDR3 protein. The sample shows approximately 500,000 distinct CDR3 sequences, 25% of them seen only once. The V and J genes are TRBV7-2 and TRBJ2-7; 10 bases are shared with TRBD2. The sequencing sample was made of naive CD8+ T cells from blood, with Jurkat cell RNA spiked in. Subset in this sample: FACS-sorted CD8+CD4-CCR7+CD45RA+ naive T cells. The TCR comes from a human donor in good health. Some libraries in this study had Jurkat cell RNA spiked in. The DNA for the CDR3 is TGTGCCAGCAGCTTCTCTAGCGGGAGCGAGCAGTACTTC. Protein product: CASSFSSGSEQYF.